These 18 T cell receptor beta chains share one sample of origin, sequenced in a study of OX40 agonist ivuxolimab in advanced cancers. Assay: immunoSEQ multiplex PCR; the TCRdb copy retains only in-frame clones and omits some. Among roughly 80,000 clones listed, about four fifths were seen once. Here the sequenced sample was CD4+ or CD8+ T cells sorted from blood, taken in a trial of the OX40 agonist ivuxolimab. Every receptor here comes from an adult with an advanced solid tumor such as melanoma, head and neck, liver or kidney cancer.

CDR3 protein: CAWGGGAGELFF. The CDR3 region has the DNA TGTGCCTGGGGCGGGGGAGCCGGGGAGCTGTTTTTT. V gene TRBV30 combines with J gene TRBJ2-2; 7 bases line up with TRBD2. CDR3 length: 12 amino acids. V shed 5 bases, J shed 6 bases, and the junction held 3 bases outside the gene matches. In germline, CDR1 is GTSNPN, CDR2 SVGIG (reference sequence).

The chain uses TRBV29-1 and TRBJ1-1; D not certain. V was trimmed by 7 bases and J by 5 bases, leaving 20 bases between them. The V gene's germline CDR1 is SQVTM and CDR2 ANQGSEA. The length of the CDR3 is 14 residues. CDR3 amino acids: CSGVTGSSGTEAFF. CDR3 nucleotides: TGCAGCGGTGTCACGGGCTCTTCGGGGACTGAAGCTTTCTTT.

This rearrangement joins TRBV7-9 to TRBJ1-5; D gene unclear. Per the germline V gene, CDR1 is SEHNR and CDR2 is FQNEAQ (reference sequence). This CDR3 is built from 14 residues. Trimming took 5 bases from V and 2 from J, leaving 10 bases between them. This chain's CDR3 is CASSPGGGNQPQHF. The CDR3 DNA reads TGTGCCAGCAGCCCTGGCGGGGGCAATCAGCCCCAGCATTTT.

The sample holds a few counts of this clone. CDR3 nucleotide sequence: TGTGCCAGCAGCTTTAGCGGGAGGGTGGACGGGGAGCTGTTTTTT. It specifies CASSFSGRVDGELFF. This chain uses TRBV7-2 with TRBJ2-2; 11 bases agree with TRBD2. The CDR3 totals 15 residues. CDR1 SGHTA and CDR2 FQGNSA come from the germline V gene. Trimming at V came to 3 bases and at J to 7 bases, leaving 4 bases not matched to a gene. Together with reference TRBV7-2 and TRBJ2-2, the CDR3 gives the full variable domain: GAGVSQSPSNKVTEKGKDVELRCDPISGHTALYWYRQSLGQGLEFLIYFQGNSAPDKSGLPSDRFSAERTGGSVSTLTIQRTQQEDSAVYLCASSFSGRVDGELFFGEGSRLTVL.

J is TRBJ2-3 and V is TRBV28; D might be TRBD2 (6 bases). V lost 3 bases and J 3 bases, leaving 7 bases between the germline ends. The CDR3 extends over 13 amino acids. Per germline, CDR1 MDHEN and CDR2 SYDVKM. CDR3 bases: TGTGCCAGCAGTTTGGCGGGGACAGATACGCAGTATTTT. This codes for CASSLAGTDTQYF.

This chain connects TRBV5-1 to TRBJ1-6, with 9 bases matching TRBD1. J gave up 9 bases and V 3 bases, and 10 bases lay outside the gene matches. CDR1 SGHRS and CDR2 YFSETQ come from the germline V gene. CDR3 length equals 16 residues. The CDR3 DNA is TGCGCCAGCAGCTCCCTGCGGACAGGGGACGGTTCACCCCTCCACTTT. Amino acids: CASSSLRTGDGSPLHF.

This chain joins TRBV7-9 and TRBJ2-3; perhaps TRBD1 as D (6 bases). Germline CDR1 reads SEHNR; CDR2 reads FQNEAQ (reference sequence). This CDR3 has 15 amino acids. V was shortened by 6 bases and J by 0 bases, with 13 bases between the two germline ends. CDR3 loop: CASSSWTVSTDTQYF. CDR3 coding DNA: TGTGCCAGCAGTTCATGGACAGTTAGCACAGATACGCAGTATTTT.

This chain connects TRBV5-8 to TRBJ2-5; 13 bases match TRBD2. The CDR3 has 17 residues. Germline loops: CDR1 SGHTS, CDR2 YDEGEE. The V gene end was trimmed by 3 bases and the J gene end by 4 bases; junction bases not matched to a gene: 9. The CDR3 sequence: CASSSSGTSGNRETQYF. The CDR3 DNA sequence: TGTGCCAGCAGCTCCTCCGGGACTAGCGGGAATAGAGAGACCCAGTACTTC.

In this sample, this clone turned up a few times. The V gene is TRBV2, the J gene TRBJ1-4; 7 bases are a match to TRBD1. Trimming took 6 bases from V and 5 from J; bases not matched to a gene: 12. The CDR3 sequence is 16 residues long. Germline-derived CDR1 and CDR2 are SNHLY and FYNNEI. The chain's CDR3 is CASRAGQATRNEKLFF. In DNA form, the CDR3 reads TGTGCCAGCAGAGCCGGACAGGCGACTAGAAATGAAAAACTGTTTTTT.

V and J are TRBV4-2 and TRBJ1-2; no clear D gene. Looked up from germline, CDR1 is LGHNA and CDR2 is YNFKEQ. Trimming took off 4 bases at V and 4 bases at J, with 4 bases between the two ends. The CDR3 extends over 11 amino acids. The CDR3 protein is CASSLGYGYTF. The DNA for the CDR3 is TGTGCCAGCAGCCTTGGCTATGGCTACACCTTC.

This clone was seen once. V usage is TRBV5-1 and J usage is TRBJ2-5; D remains unclear. Trimming took off 2 bases at V and 0 bases at J, with 8 bases between the two ends. This CDR3 has 14 amino acids. Germline V gives CDR1 SGHRS, CDR2 YFSETQ. CDR3 nucleotide sequence: TGCGCCAGCAGCTTCTGGGCTGACCAAGAGACCCAGTACTTC. Translated: CASSFWADQETQYF.

V gene TRBV18 combines with J gene TRBJ2-5, with no clear D. Trimming took 1 base from V and 5 from J, leaving 14 bases between them. The germline CDR1 and CDR2 sequences are KGHSH and LQKENI. The CDR3 length is 15 residues. The CDR3 DNA follows: TGTGCCAGCTCACCACGGGAAGGGCCTCTCGAGACCCAGTACTTC. Protein product: CASSPREGPLETQYF.

CDR3 sequence (DNA): TGTGCCAGCCAACGGCCCCTCCAAGAGACCCAGTACTTC. This encodes CASQRPLQETQYF. The gene calls are TRBV7-2 and TRBJ2-5, with D unclear. Germline V CDR1 and CDR2: SGHTA, FQGNSA. V was shortened by 8 bases and J by 1 base, with 11 bases between the two germline ends. The length of the CDR3 is 13 residues.

V usage is TRBV9 and J usage is TRBJ2-3; D is perhaps TRBD1 or TRBD2 (7 bases each). Germline CDR1 reads SGDLS; CDR2 reads YYNGEE. Trimming cost V 0 bases and J 2 bases, with 19 bases left between them. This CDR3 has 18 residues. The CDR3 spells CASSVGGGGGRSTDTQYF. The CDR3 region has the DNA TGTGCCAGCAGCGTAGGAGGGGGCGGCGGGAGATCCACAGATACGCAGTATTTT.

This clone was recorded a few times. The V gene is TRBV5-1, the J gene TRBJ1-1; D unresolved. V was pared by 4 bases and J by 8 bases, with 21 bases between. The CDR3 sequence is 15 residues long. Germline loops: CDR1 SGHRS, CDR2 YFSETQ. The CDR3 here is CASSPGIGGQEEAFF. The CDR3 bases are TGCGCCAGCAGCCCAGGTATCGGCGGCCAGGAGGAAGCTTTCTTT.

The rearrangement uses TRBV28 and TRBJ1-6; D is perhaps TRBD1 (5 bases). V lost 2 bases and J 7 bases, leaving 12 bases between the germline ends. This CDR3 has 15 residues. Germline CDR1 reads MDHEN; CDR2 reads SYDVKM. As DNA, the CDR3 is TGTGCCAGCAGTTTAGTGGGACGGCTAAATTCACCCCTCCACTTT. Translated, it gives CASSLVGRLNSPLHF.

In its sample, this clone was seen a few times. The CDR3 bases are TGTGCCAGTAGTACCACTAGCGGAGCATACAATGAGCAGTTCTTC. It encodes CASSTTSGAYNEQFF. This sequence joins TRBV19 and TRBJ2-1; 8 nucleotides align to TRBD2. V dropped 4 bases and J dropped 4; count of bases not matched to a gene: 6. The CDR3 is 15 residues long. From germline, CDR1 is LNHDA and CDR2 SQIVND (reference sequence).

This chain links TRBV30 with TRBJ2-5; 8 bases are shared with TRBD2. Germline loops: CDR1 GTSNPN, CDR2 SVGIG (reference sequence). There are 14 residues in the CDR3. Germline trimming cut 5 bases from V and 4 bases from J; bases unmatched to any gene: 9. Here the CDR3 DNA reads TGTGCCTGGGACCGTGGGACTAGGGGAGAGACCCAGTACTTC. This sequence encodes CAWDRGTRGETQYF.